The clone carrying this T cell receptor (beta chain) was counted only a few times. Germline loops: CDR1 SNHLY, CDR2 FYNNEI. V was shortened by 4 bases and J by 9 bases, with 10 bases between the two germline ends. This CDR3 is built from 11 residues. Measured with immunoSEQ multiplex PCR; TCRdb has only the in-frame clones, and not every one. The sample lists 450,000 to 600,000 clones, around 79% occurring once. This sample was included in a study of shared clonotypes between healthy human individuals. The clonotype originates from a woman aged 40 to 49 in good health. Some clones in this sample may be carry-over from other donors' samples. The rearrangement links TRBV2 to TRBJ2-7; perhaps TRBD2 as D (5 bases). Sample: PBMCs. DNA for the CDR3: TGTGCCAGCAGTGGTCAGAGGGTGCAGTACTTC. Amino acid sequence: CASSGQRVQYF.